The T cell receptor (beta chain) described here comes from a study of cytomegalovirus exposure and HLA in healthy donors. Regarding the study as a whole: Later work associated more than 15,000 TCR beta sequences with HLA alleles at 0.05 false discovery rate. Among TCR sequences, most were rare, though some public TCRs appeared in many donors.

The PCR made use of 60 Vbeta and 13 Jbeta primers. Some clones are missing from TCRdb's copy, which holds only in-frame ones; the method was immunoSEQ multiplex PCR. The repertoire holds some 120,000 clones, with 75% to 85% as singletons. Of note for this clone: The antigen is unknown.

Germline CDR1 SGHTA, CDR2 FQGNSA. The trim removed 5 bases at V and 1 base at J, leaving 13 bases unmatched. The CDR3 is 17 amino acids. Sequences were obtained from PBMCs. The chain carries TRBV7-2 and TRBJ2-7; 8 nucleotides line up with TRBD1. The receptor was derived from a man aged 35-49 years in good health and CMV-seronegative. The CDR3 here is CASSHILGQGSSYEQYF. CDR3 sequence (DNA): TGTGCCAGCAGCCACATTTTAGGACAGGGCTCATCCTACGAGCAGTACTTC.